Listed below are T cell receptor beta chains from one sample, sequenced in a study of cytotoxic CD8 clonotypes in ibrutinib-treated CLL. Clones were read by immunoSEQ multiplex PCR, and TCRdb kept only the in-frame ones, dropping some. The table includes about 68,000 clones, 68% detected once. The sequences come from PBMCs, collected after 12 months of ibrutinib treatment. These receptor sequences come from a human donor with chronic lymphocytic leukemia. The CDR3 runs from the conserved cysteine through the conserved F or W. The D gene is left open where the match is weak. Size is omitted from some rows. Given values are once, few, many or a class for expanded clones.

CDR3 DNA,CDR3 protein,J gene,V gene,clone size,D gene
TGTGCCAGCTCAACGGGGACTAGCGGGGGGACAAAAAACATTCAGTACTTC,CASSTGTSGGTKNIQYF,TRBJ2-4,TRBV18,.,TRBD2
TGCGCCAGCAGTGAGAGCGGGTTGAACACCGGGGAGCTGTTTTTT,CASSESGLNTGELFF,TRBJ2-2,TRBV10-2,.,.
TGTGCCAGCTCGGATATTAACACCGGGGAGCTGTTTTTT,CASSDINTGELFF,TRBJ2-2,TRBV27,.,.
TGTGCCACCAGCAGTCAAGGAGGACTGGAAGAGACCCAGTACTTC,CATSSQGGLEETQYF,TRBJ2-5,TRBV15,.,.
TGTGCCACCAGCCCAAACCGGAATTCACCCCTCCACTTT,CATSPNRNSPLHF,TRBJ1-6,TRBV15,many,.
TGCGCCAGCAGCTTGCTGTCGGGACAGTACAATGAGCAGTTCTTC,CASSLLSGQYNEQFF,TRBJ2-1,TRBV5-1,.,TRBD1
TGTGCCAGCAGTTCGGGACTAGCGGGGGGGCAGCCCCAGTACTTC,CASSSGLAGGQPQYF,TRBJ2-5,TRBV28,.,TRBD2
TGTGCCAGCAGCACGGGACTAGCGGCTGGCAATGAGCAGTTCTTC,CASSTGLAAGNEQFF,TRBJ2-1,TRBV7-3,many,TRBD2
TGTGCCAGCAGCCCCCGTCGAGGTCTGGATTCACCCCTCCACTTT,CASSPRRGLDSPLHF,TRBJ1-6,TRBV11-2,few,.
TGCGCCAGCAGCCTTGGGACAGGGGGTAACGCTTTCTTT,CASSLGTGGNAFF,TRBJ1-1,TRBV4-3,few,TRBD1
TGTGCCAGTAGTATGACTAGCGGGGGCCTCTACAATGAGCAGTTCTTC,CASSMTSGGLYNEQFF,TRBJ2-1,TRBV19,.,TRBD2
TGTGCCAGCTCCACGGCAGAGTCTTCTAGCAATCAGCCCCAGCATTTT,CASSTAESSSNQPQHF,TRBJ1-5,TRBV18,.,.
TGTGCCAGCAGCTTAGGAAGATACGAGCAGTACTTC,CASSLGRYEQYF,TRBJ2-7,TRBV7-2,.,.
TGCGCCAGCAGCCACCTTCGAGCGGGGGGGTCGAACACCGGGGAGCTGTTTTTT,CASSHLRAGGSNTGELFF,TRBJ2-2,TRBV4-3,.,TRBD2
TGTGCCAGCAGCTTCCGCCCCAGGTCCCTCAGCGAGCAGTACTTC,CASSFRPRSLSEQYF,TRBJ2-7,TRBV7-9,once,.
TGTGCCAGTAGTATTAGTACCGGACAGGGGGTACATGGCTACACCTTC,CASSISTGQGVHGYTF,TRBJ1-2,TRBV19,.,TRBD1
TGTGCCTGGAGCGCTCGGGACTACGAGCAGTACTTC,CAWSARDYEQYF,TRBJ2-7,TRBV30,few,.
TGTGCTAGTGGGACCGCCGACAGGCCTCCCTACAATGAGCAGTTCTTC,CASGTADRPPYNEQFF,TRBJ2-1,TRBV12-5,.,.
TGTGCCAGCTCACCGAAGTTCCCGGGACTAGATACAGATACGCAGTATTTT,CASSPKFPGLDTDTQYF,TRBJ2-3,TRBV18,few,TRBD2
TGTGCCAGCAGCAAAGGACAGGGGTCGGACGGCAATCAGCCCCAGCATTTT,CASSKGQGSDGNQPQHF,TRBJ1-5,TRBV28,.,TRBD1
TGTGCCAGTAGCACAGTCTCGAGAGTGCGCGGCAATGAGCAGTTCTTC,CASSTVSRVRGNEQFF,TRBJ2-1,TRBV19,.,.
TGTGCCAGCAGTTACTCTTTTAGGGACGAGCAGTACTTC,CASSYSFRDEQYF,TRBJ2-7,TRBV6-5,.,.
TGTGCCAGCAGCCGGGATGTCTCCGAGCAGTACTTC,CASSRDVSEQYF,TRBJ2-7,TRBV7-6,.,.
TGCGCCAGCAGTGAGCGCAGGGGCTATGGCTACACCTTC,CASSERRGYGYTF,TRBJ1-2,TRBV10-1,few,.
TGTGCCAGCAGCTCGGACGGATCGTATGGCTACACCTTC,CASSSDGSYGYTF,TRBJ1-2,TRBV6-6,.,.
TGTGCCAGCAGCGTAGATGGACAGGGGCTAGCCAAAAACATTCAGTACTTC,CASSVDGQGLAKNIQYF,TRBJ2-4,TRBV9,.,TRBD1
TGTGCCAGCAGACCACAAGAGACCCAGTACTTC,CASRPQETQYF,TRBJ2-5,TRBV2,.,.
TGTGCCATCAGTAAGAGGTCCTTGGGGAACACTGAAGCTTTCTTT,CAISKRSLGNTEAFF,TRBJ1-1,TRBV10-3,.,.
TGTGCCAGCAGCTTAGGGTCTGCCGGGGAGCTGTTTTTT,CASSLGSAGELFF,TRBJ2-2,TRBV11-3,.,.
TGTGCCAGCAGTTTCGGAGGTGGTTATGGGTCCGGGGAGCTGTTTTTT,CASSFGGGYGSGELFF,TRBJ2-2,TRBV6-5,.,.
TGTGCCAGCAGGTTAGGAGACTCCTACGAGCAGTACTTC,CASRLGDSYEQYF,TRBJ2-7,TRBV5-4,few,.
TGTGCCAGCAGCCAAGTTACCACGGGGGGCGGGACAGATACGCAGTATTTT,CASSQVTTGGGTDTQYF,TRBJ2-3,TRBV4-2,.,.
TGTGCCTGGAGTATAATGGGGGAGCAGTACTTC,CAWSIMGEQYF,TRBJ2-7,TRBV30,.,.
TGTGCCAGCAGCCTCCTGGGGAGACAGGGAACTTACACTGAAGCTTTCTTT,CASSLLGRQGTYTEAFF,TRBJ1-1,TRBV7-3,few,TRBD1
TGTGCTAGTGGACCCAACCCGGCGGATTCACCCCTCCACTTT,CASGPNPADSPLHF,TRBJ1-6,TRBV12-5,few,.
TGTGCCAGCAGCGTAGTAGCCCAAGGCTCTGGAAACACCATATATTTT,CASSVVAQGSGNTIYF,TRBJ1-3,TRBV9,.,.
TGTGCCAGCAGCACTGGGGCCAACGTCCTGACTTTC,CASSTGANVLTF,TRBJ2-6,TRBV5-4,.,.
TGCGCCAGCAGCTTGTCGTTGAGAGGGGTCGAGACCCAGTACTTC,CASSLSLRGVETQYF,TRBJ2-5,TRBV5-1,.,.
TGTGCCAGCACCGTCTCGCCGGCTCTTGAGCAGTACTTC,CASTVSPALEQYF,TRBJ2-7,TRBV7-9,.,.
TGTGCTAGTGGTTTGGACGGGGGATACCACAGGAGCTCCTATAATTCACCCCTCCACTTT,CASGLDGGYHRSSYNSPLHF,TRBJ1-6,TRBV12-5,few,.
TGTGCCAGCGGACCAAGAGACAATGAGCAGTTCTTC,CASGPRDNEQFF,TRBJ2-1,TRBV7-2,few,.
TGTGCCAGCAGTGACGTGACTAGCGGTGGAGAGACCCAGTACTTC,CASSDVTSGGETQYF,TRBJ2-5,TRBV25-1,.,TRBD2
TGTGCCAGCAGGAAAAACTACGAGCAGTACTTC,CASRKNYEQYF,TRBJ2-7,TRBV11-2,.,.
TGTGCCATCGCAACCGGGACAGGAGCATATGGCTACACCTTC,CAIATGTGAYGYTF,TRBJ1-2,TRBV10-3,.,TRBD1
TGTGCCAGCAGCTTTCAGGGATTGGACGAGCAGTACTTC,CASSFQGLDEQYF,TRBJ2-7,TRBV7-9,.,.
TGTGCCATATCCCCAGGGGATGGCTACACCTTC,CAISPGDGYTF,TRBJ1-2,TRBV10-3,.,.
TGTGCCAGCAGTTTTGACGGGGGGCGGTTCTATGGCTACACCTTC,CASSFDGGRFYGYTF,TRBJ1-2,TRBV28,.,.
TGTGCCAGTAGTATTGCAGGGAATGGCTACACCTTC,CASSIAGNGYTF,TRBJ1-2,TRBV19,once,.